This TCR beta chain was identified in a study of blood T cell repertoires in COVID-19. Across the whole study: In each case, the material was cDNA or gDNA derived from T cells, B-cell-depleted T cells, or PBMCs.

How the authors handled the data: Reference gene primer amplification in the assay estimated nucleated cell counts. Assay: immunoSEQ multiplex PCR; the TCRdb copy retains only in-frame clones and omits some. Clone size and the V and J calls come from that table; the DNA yielded D and trimming. The sample yields approximately 85,000 clones, approximately 80% seen once. Specimen: peripheral blood. This receptor was identified in a woman aged 70-85 years with active or convalescent COVID-19.

CDR3 DNA: TGCGCCAGCAGCCCGTGGGCAGGCGTGGACACTGAAGCTTTCTTT. As protein: CASSPWAGVDTEAFF. The chain uses TRBV5-1 and TRBJ1-1; D ambiguous. Deletions cut 4 bases from V and 3 bases from J, with 16 bases between. The CDR3 contains 15 residues. Germline loops: CDR1 SGHRS, CDR2 YFSETQ.